What follows are 9 T cell receptor beta chains derived from one specimen sequenced in a study of T cell changes during pregnancy in multiple sclerosis. Clones were read by immunoSEQ multiplex PCR, and TCRdb kept only the in-frame ones, dropping some. The table lists roughly 32,000 clones, roughly nine tenths of them singletons. Sequenced material: CD8+ T cells from peripheral blood mononuclear cells, taken in the third trimester of pregnancy. These receptors were obtained from a female donor with multiple sclerosis, enrolled in a pregnancy study.

This chain joins TRBV5-6 and TRBJ2-5; D is ambiguous. The germline CDR1 and CDR2 sequences are SGHDT and YYEEEE. This CDR3 has 13 amino acids. With 4 bases removed from V and 5 bases from J, the gap between germline ends came to 12 bases. CDR3 DNA: TGTGCCAGCAGCCCGCAAGCCGGGGAGACCCAGTACTTC. Protein product: CASSPQAGETQYF. Drawing the rest from reference TRBV5-6 and TRBJ2-5, the complete variable domain is DAGVTQSPTHLIKTRGQQVTLRCSPKSGHDTVSWYQQALGQGPQFIFQYYEEEERQRGNFPDRFSGHQFPNYSSELNVNALLLGDSALYLCASSPQAGETQYFGPGTRLLVL.

V and J are TRBV9 and TRBJ2-3; 7 bases fit TRBD1. This CDR3 comprises 17 residues. J gave up 2 bases and V 4 bases, and 13 bases lay outside the gene matches. Looked up from germline, CDR1 is SGDLS and CDR2 is YYNGEE. This CDR3 is CASSLSSTGKNTDTQYF. CDR3 nucleotides: TGTGCCAGCAGCCTTTCTTCGACAGGGAAGAACACAGATACGCAGTATTTT.

The V call is TRBV6-1, the J call TRBJ2-2; 7 positions match TRBD1. Germline CDR1 and CDR2: MNHNS and SASEGT. The CDR3 consists of 13 residues. V was pared by 7 bases and J by 6 bases, with 5 bases of the junction left unmatched. CDR3 loop: CASTQGEAGELFF. The CDR3 nucleotides read TGTGCCAGCACTCAGGGGGAAGCCGGGGAGCTGTTTTTT.

The chain joins TRBV19 to TRBJ2-3; 8 bases line up with TRBD2. There are 16 residues in the CDR3. The germline V gene encodes CDR1 LNHDA and CDR2 SQIVND (reference sequence). J lost 2 bases, V lost 4 bases, and 8 bases had no gene match. This CDR3 reads CASSTGIAGITDTQYF. The CDR3 DNA reads TGTGCCAGTAGTACCGGGATAGCGGGAATCACAGATACGCAGTATTTT.

The J gene is TRBJ1-2, the V gene TRBV19; 12 nucleotides line up with TRBD1. Germline lookup yields CDR1 LNHDA and CDR2 SQIVND (reference sequence). The CDR3 contains 17 residues. With V trimmed by 5 bases and J by 6 bases, 13 bases remained unmatched. DNA for the CDR3: TGTGCCAGTAGTTTCACCGGGACAGGGGGCCTCTTCGATGGCTACACCTTC. It specifies CASSFTGTGGLFDGYTF.

This clone occurred once. V and J are TRBV27 and TRBJ1-1; 9 nucleotides agree with TRBD1. The CDR3 is made up of 14 amino acids. J lost 4 bases, V lost 5 bases, and 5 bases had no gene match. Germline V lookup: CDR1 MNHEY, CDR2 SMNVEV (reference sequence). The CDR3 nucleotides are TGTGCCAGCAGTGCCTTGGGACAGGGCACTGAAGCTTTCTTT. This gives the protein CASSALGQGTEAFF.

The sample holds a few counts of this clone. This chain connects TRBV7-9 to TRBJ1-5; D is undetermined. Germline values: CDR1 SEHNR, CDR2 FQNEAQ (reference sequence). CDR3 length: 12 amino acids. Trimming took off 2 bases at V and 7 bases at J, with 6 bases between the two ends. The CDR3 DNA sequence: TGTGCCAGCAGCTTATACTACCAGCCCCAGCATTTT. The encoded protein is CASSLYYQPQHF.

The CDR3 DNA reads TGTGCCAGCAGCCCCGGGAGCCGAAACACCATATATTTT. Translation: CASSPGSRNTIYF. This sequence joins TRBV7-9 and TRBJ1-3; D is unclear. The CDR3 is 13 residues long. The V end was cut by 5 bases, the J end by 5 bases, with 10 bases between. In germline, CDR1 is SEHNR, CDR2 FQNEAQ (reference sequence). The whole variable domain, remainder taken from reference TRBV7-9 and TRBJ1-3, is DTGVSQNPRHKITKRGQNVTFRCDPISEHNRLYWYRQTLGQGPEFLTYFQNEAQLEKSRLLSDRFSAERPKGSFSTLEIQRTEQGDSAMYLCASSPGSRNTIYFGEGSWLTVV.

The sample holds one count of this clone. This rearrangement joins TRBV9 to TRBJ2-7, with a tentative D call TRBD2 (6 bases). The CDR3 totals 16 residues. The V and J ends lost 0 bases and 5 bases respectively, with 18 bases between them. Germline values: CDR1 SGDLS, CDR2 YYNGEE. This CDR3 is CASSVEEGTRVNEQYF. CDR3 in DNA: TGTGCCAGCAGCGTAGAGGAGGGCACCCGGGTGAACGAGCAGTACTTC.